This T cell receptor beta chain was documented in a study of cytomegalovirus exposure and HLA in healthy donors. Overall study results and limits: An observed cluster of highly shared sequence variants was recorded as a likely sequencing artifact.

Worth noting for this clone: Its antigen is unknown.

The PCR had 60 Vbeta and 13 Jbeta primers. Libraries were prepared by immunoSEQ multiplex PCR; TCRdb keeps only in-frame clonotypes and omits some of them. The sample has about 150,000 clones, just under 65% seen once. CDR1 SGHTA and CDR2 FQGNSA come from the germline V gene. The CDR3 sequence is 16 residues long. The V end lost 2 bases, the J end lost 6 bases, and 17 bases lay between the germline ends. The receptor was derived from a woman aged 55-70 years in good health and CMV-seropositive. The V and J genes are TRBV7-2 and TRBJ2-1; D is unresolved. Sequenced input: PBMCs. The CDR3 coding sequence is TGTGCCAGCAGCTTACGCTCGAACGCCGGCGGCAATGAGCAGTTCTTC. It translates to CASSLRSNAGGNEQFF.